These 4 T cell receptor beta chains were sequenced from one sample in a study of technical replicates of blood from a handful of donors. Profiled with immunoSEQ multiplex PCR; TCRdb holds only in-frame clones, not every one. There are 40,000 to 60,000 clones in the sample; around 84% occur only once, and more than 4.5% lies in the top ten. Sequencing was carried out using PBMCs. The receptor set was obtained from a human donor in good health. Some clones in this sample may be carry-over from other donors' samples.

In this sample, this clone turned up a few times. The chain couples TRBV6-5 to TRBJ2-2, with TRBD2 as a possible D gene (6 bases). Deletions cut 0 bases from V and 0 bases from J, with 8 bases between. Germline CDR1 and CDR2: MNHEY and SVGAGI. The CDR3 has 16 residues. CDR3 amino acids: CASSYSPGANTGELFF. The CDR3 DNA reads as TGTGCCAGCAGTTACTCCCCGGGGGCGAACACCGGGGAGCTGTTTTTT.

The chain links TRBV30 to TRBJ2-1; no clear D gene. The CDR3 spans 13 residues. CDR1 GTSNPN and CDR2 SVGIG come from the germline V gene (reference sequence). V was cut by 3 bases and J by 0 bases, with 6 bases left in between. The CDR3 nucleotides read TGTGCCTGGAGCAGCGACTCCTACAATGAGCAGTTCTTC. Encoded protein: CAWSSDSYNEQFF.

This chain connects TRBV19 to TRBJ2-7; weak D call: TRBD2 (5 bases). Germline CDR1 is LNHDA and CDR2 is SQIVND (reference sequence). Trimming left V 3 bases short and J 3 bases short, with 12 bases between. This CDR3 contains 14 residues. The CDR3 DNA sequence: TGTGCCAGTAGTATTCGGACTCAGGACTACGAGCAGTACTTC. This gives the protein CASSIRTQDYEQYF.

The V gene is TRBV6-5, the J gene TRBJ1-5; tentatively, D is TRBD1 (6 bases). The CDR3 runs to 13 residues. CDR1 is MNHEY, CDR2 SVGAGI, per germline. The V end was cut by 4 bases, the J end by 6 bases, with 10 bases between. The DNA of the CDR3 is TGTGCCAGCAGTTCTACAGGGACTCAGCCCCAGCATTTT. It translates to CASSSTGTQPQHF.